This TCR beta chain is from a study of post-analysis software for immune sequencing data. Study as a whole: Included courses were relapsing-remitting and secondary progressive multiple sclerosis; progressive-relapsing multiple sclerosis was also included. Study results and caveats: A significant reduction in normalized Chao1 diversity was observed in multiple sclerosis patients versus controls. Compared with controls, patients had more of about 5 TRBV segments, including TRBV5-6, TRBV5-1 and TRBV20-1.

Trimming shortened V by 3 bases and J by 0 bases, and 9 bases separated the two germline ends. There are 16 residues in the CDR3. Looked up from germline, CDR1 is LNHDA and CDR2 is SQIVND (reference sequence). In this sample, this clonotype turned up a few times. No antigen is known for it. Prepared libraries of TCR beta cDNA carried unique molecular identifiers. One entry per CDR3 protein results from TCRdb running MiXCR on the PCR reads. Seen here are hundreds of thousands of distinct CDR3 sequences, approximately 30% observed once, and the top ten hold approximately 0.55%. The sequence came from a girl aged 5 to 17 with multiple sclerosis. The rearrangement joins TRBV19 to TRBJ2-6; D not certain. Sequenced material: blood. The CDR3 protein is CASSMGQASGANVLTF. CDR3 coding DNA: TGTGCCAGTAGTATGGGTCAAGCCTCTGGGGCCAACGTCCTGACTTTC.